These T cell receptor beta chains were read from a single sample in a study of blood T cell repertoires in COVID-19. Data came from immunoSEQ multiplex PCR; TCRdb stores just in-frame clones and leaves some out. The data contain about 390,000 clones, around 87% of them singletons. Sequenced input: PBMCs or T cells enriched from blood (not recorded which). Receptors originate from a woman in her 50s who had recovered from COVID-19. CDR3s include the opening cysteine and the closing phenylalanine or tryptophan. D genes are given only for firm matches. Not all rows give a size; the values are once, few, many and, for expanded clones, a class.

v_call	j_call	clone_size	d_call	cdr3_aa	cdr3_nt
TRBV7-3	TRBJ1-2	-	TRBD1	CASSSPGQGDYGYTF	TGTGCCAGCAGCTCACCGGGACAGGGGGACTATGGCTACACCTTC
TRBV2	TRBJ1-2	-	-	CASRGGWLAADYGYTF	TGTGCCAGCAGGGGGGGGTGGTTGGCAGCGGACTATGGCTACACCTTC
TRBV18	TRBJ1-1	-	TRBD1	CASSRDRVNTEAFF	TGTGCCAGCTCACGGGACAGGGTGAACACTGAAGCTTTCTTT
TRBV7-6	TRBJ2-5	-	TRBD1	CASSFPTGVRETQYF	TGTGCCAGCAGCTTCCCTACAGGGGTACGGGAGACCCAGTACTTC
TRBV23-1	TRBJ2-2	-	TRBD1	CASSRTGRTGELFF	TGCGCCAGCAGTCGGACAGGGCGGACCGGGGAGCTGTTTTTT
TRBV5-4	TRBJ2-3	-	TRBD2	CASSLLAGFSEGQYF	TGTGCCAGCAGCTTACTAGCGGGGTTTAGCGAGGGACAGTATTTT
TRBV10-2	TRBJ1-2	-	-	CASSEITSGDGYTF	TGCGCCAGCAGTGAAATTACGTCCGGGGATGGCTACACCTTC
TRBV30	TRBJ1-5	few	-	CAWSPSRNQPQHF	TGTGCCTGGAGTCCCAGTCGCAATCAGCCCCAGCATTTT
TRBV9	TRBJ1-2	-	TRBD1	CASNLLGQGASGYTF	TGTGCCAGCAATCTATTGGGACAGGGGGCGAGTGGCTACACCTTC
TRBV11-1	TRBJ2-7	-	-	CASSLSRVSYEQYF	TGTGCCAGCAGCTTATCCAGGGTCTCCTACGAGCAGTACTTC
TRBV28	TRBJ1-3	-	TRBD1	CASSSTGLINTIYF	TGTGCCAGCAGCTCGACAGGGTTGATAAACACCATATATTTT
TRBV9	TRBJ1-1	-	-	CASSVVAGPTTEAFF	TGTGCCAGCAGCGTAGTGGCAGGCCCAACAACTGAAGCTTTCTTT
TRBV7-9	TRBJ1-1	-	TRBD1	CASSLQGAVTEAFF	TGTGCCAGCAGCTTACAGGGGGCGGTCACTGAAGCTTTCTTT
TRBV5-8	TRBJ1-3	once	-	CASSLYPTGTNGNTIYF	TGTGCCAGCAGCCTTTATCCAACAGGGACGAACGGGAACACCATATATTTT
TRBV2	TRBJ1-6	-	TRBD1	CATPTGPYNSPLHF	TGTGCCACTCCGACAGGGCCATATAATTCACCCCTCCACTTT
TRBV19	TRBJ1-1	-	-	CASSIPWGPAEAFF	TGTGCCAGTAGTATTCCCTGGGGCCCCGCTGAAGCTTTCTTT
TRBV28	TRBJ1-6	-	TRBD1	CASSRRQGAGSPLHF	TGTGCCAGCAGTAGACGACAGGGGGCAGGGTCACCCCTCCACTTT
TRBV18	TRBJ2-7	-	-	CASSPADPGIYEQYF	TGTGCCAGCTCACCAGCGGACCCAGGGATCTACGAGCAGTACTTC
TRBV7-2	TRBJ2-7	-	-	CASSYRESGSYEQYF	TGTGCCAGCAGCTACAGGGAGTCGGGGTCCTACGAGCAGTACTTC
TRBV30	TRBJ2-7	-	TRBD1	CAWSVGQDEQYF	TGTGCCTGGAGTGTGGGACAGGACGAGCAGTACTTC
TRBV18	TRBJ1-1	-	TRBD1	CASSPVGTGVMNTEAFF	TGTGCCAGCTCACCGGTCGGGACAGGGGTTATGAACACTGAAGCTTTCTTT
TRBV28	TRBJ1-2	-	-	CASSRSRSDYGYTF	TGTGCCAGCAGTCGTTCCAGGTCTGACTATGGCTACACCTTC
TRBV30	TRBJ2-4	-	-	CAWSVVSGPIQYF	TGTGCCTGGAGTGTAGTCAGTGGGCCCATTCAGTACTTC
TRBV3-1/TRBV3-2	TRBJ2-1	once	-	CASRGTSYNEQFF	TGTGCCAGCCGTGGGACTTCCTACAATGAGCAGTTCTTC
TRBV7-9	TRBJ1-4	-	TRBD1	CASSPSRQGIYEKLFF	TGTGCCAGCAGCCCCTCAAGACAGGGAATATATGAAAAACTGTTTTTT
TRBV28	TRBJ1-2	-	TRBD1	CASSLSGPGGIGYTF	TGTGCCAGCAGTTTAAGCGGGCCAGGGGGAATAGGCTACACCTTC
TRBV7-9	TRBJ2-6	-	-	CASRDSSGANVLTF	TGTGCCAGCAGGGACAGCTCTGGGGCCAACGTCCTGACTTTC
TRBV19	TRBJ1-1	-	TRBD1	CASRTTGTGTAEAFF	TGTGCCAGTAGGACAACCGGGACAGGGACCGCTGAAGCTTTCTTT
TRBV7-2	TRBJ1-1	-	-	CAVARGQNTEAFF	TGTGCCGTTGCTCGGGGTCAGAACACTGAAGCTTTCTTT
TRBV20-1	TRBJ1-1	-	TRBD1	CSASHYRGLNTEAFF	TGCAGTGCTAGTCATTACAGGGGACTGAACACTGAAGCTTTCTTT
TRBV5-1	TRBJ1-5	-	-	CASSLDSPSNQPQHF	TGCGCCAGCAGCTTGGACTCCCCTAGCAATCAGCCCCAGCATTTT
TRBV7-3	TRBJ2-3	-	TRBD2	CASTAGGSDTQYF	TGTGCCTCAACCGCGGGGGGCTCAGATACGCAGTATTTT
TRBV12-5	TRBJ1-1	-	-	CASGQTGEAFF	TGTGCTAGTGGTCAAACAGGAGAAGCTTTCTTT
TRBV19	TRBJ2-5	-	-	CASSMRLQGNQETQYF	TGTGCCAGTAGTATGCGCCTGCAGGGTAACCAAGAGACCCAGTACTTC
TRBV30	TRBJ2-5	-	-	CAWRLQRAQYF	TGTGCCTGGAGGCTACAGAGGGCCCAGTACTTC
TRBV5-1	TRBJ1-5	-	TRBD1	CASSFRTGDQPQHF	TGCGCCAGCAGCTTCAGGACAGGGGATCAGCCCCAGCATTTT
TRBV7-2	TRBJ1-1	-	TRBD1	CASSPRTGLNTEAFF	TGTGCCAGCAGCCCCAGGACAGGGTTGAACACTGAAGCTTTCTTT
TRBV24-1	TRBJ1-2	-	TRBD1	CATSERGQGFAGGYTF	TGTGCCACCAGCGAACGAGGACAGGGGTTCGCGGGTGGCTACACCTTC
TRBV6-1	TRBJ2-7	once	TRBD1	CASSEWDRYYEQYF	TGTGCCAGCAGTGAATGGGACAGGTACTACGAGCAGTACTTC